The 28 T cell receptor beta chains below all came from one sample that was sequenced in a study of blood T cell repertoires in COVID-19. The method was immunoSEQ multiplex PCR; TCRdb's version includes in-frame clones alone and lacks a portion of them. Among 75,000 to 85,000 clones listed, 70% to 90% were seen once. The sample was peripheral blood. The receptors shown here come from a man in his sixties with COVID-19, enrolled during active disease.

The genes are TRBV7-3 and TRBJ2-3; D perhaps matches TRBD2 (6 bases). Trimming left V 1 base short and J 1 base short, with 18 bases between. Germline-derived CDR1 and CDR2 are SGHTA and FQGTGA. This CDR3 region has 18 residues. The CDR3: CASSLRGRREQGTDTQYF. The CDR3 coding sequence is TGTGCCAGCAGCTTAAGAGGTCGGAGGGAGCAGGGCACAGATACGCAGTATTTT.

This clone was picked up a small number of times. V and J are TRBV4-2 and TRBJ1-3; D is unresolved. V dropped 0 bases and J dropped 5 bases, with 5 bases sitting between them. Germline loops: CDR1 LGHNA, CDR2 YNFKEQ. The CDR3 runs 13 residues. The DNA of the CDR3 is TGTGCCAGCAGCCAAGATTACAGAAACACCATATATTTT. Translation: CASSQDYRNTIYF.

The gene calls are TRBV19 and TRBJ1-5, with TRBD1 matching 7 bases. There are 16 residues in the CDR3. Per the germline V gene, CDR1 is LNHDA and CDR2 is SQIVND (reference sequence). The junction had 8 bases not matched to a gene; V was cut back by 6 bases and J by 0 bases. CDR3 sequence: CASSQTGRYSNQPQHF. The DNA of the CDR3 is TGTGCCAGTAGCCAGACAGGGCGGTATAGCAATCAGCCCCAGCATTTT.

This clone was observed a single time. V gene TRBV11-3 combines with J gene TRBJ2-5; 10 bases map to TRBD1. There are 17 residues in the CDR3. Per the germline V gene, CDR1 is SGHNT and CDR2 is YENEEA. V dropped 1 base and J dropped 5; count of bases not matched to a gene: 10. The DNA for the CDR3 is TGTGCCAGCAGCTTAGGGGGGACGACAGGGGGCCAGGAGACCCAGTACTTC. The encoded protein is CASSLGGTTGGQETQYF.

This clone was counted a few times. The gene calls are TRBV28 and TRBJ1-2; 8 bases are shared with TRBD1. V was pared by 6 bases and J by 3 bases, with 3 bases of the junction left unmatched. There are 13 residues in the CDR3. Germline values: CDR1 MDHEN, CDR2 SYDVKM. CDR3 protein: CASSPGQDYGYTF. The CDR3 DNA is TGTGCCAGCAGCCCGGGACAGGACTATGGCTACACCTTC.

The chain has TRBV5-1 and TRBJ2-1; a weak D match, TRBD1 (5 bases). V dropped 4 bases and J dropped 6 bases, with 14 bases sitting between them. The length of the CDR3 is 14 residues. Germline V gives CDR1 SGHRS, CDR2 YFSETQ. The CDR3 DNA reads as TGCGCCAGCAGCGAGCACAGGTCCCCCAATGAGCAGTTCTTC. Its protein is CASSEHRSPNEQFF.

The gene calls are TRBV12-5 and TRBJ1-1; D call uncertain. This CDR3 has 12 amino acids. CDR1 LGHNT and CDR2 FRNRAP come from the germline V gene. Deletions cut 3 bases from V and 0 bases from J, with 2 bases between. CDR3 coding DNA: TGTGCTAGTGGTTTCGTGAACACTGAAGCTTTCTTT. Its protein is CASGFVNTEAFF.

The genes are TRBV28 and TRBJ2-7; TRBD1 matches at 7 bases. The CDR3 loop spans 17 amino acids. CDR1 is MDHEN and CDR2 is SYDVKM in the germline V gene. V dropped 4 bases and J dropped 3; count of bases not matched to a gene: 15. The CDR3 DNA follows: TGTGCCAGCAGTTACGTGGTAGGGCAGGGGGTTCACTACGAGCAGTACTTC. This gives the protein CASSYVVGQGVHYEQYF.

The chain couples TRBV6-5 to TRBJ1-5; 10 bases are shared with TRBD1. The CDR3 sequence is 14 residues long. In germline, CDR1 is MNHEY, CDR2 SVGAGI. The V segment lost 8 bases and the J segment 4 bases; nucleotides outside the gene matches: 5. The CDR3 nucleotides read TGTGCCAGCTCGGGACAGGGGAGGAATCAGCCCCAGCATTTT. This translates into CASSGQGRNQPQHF.

The chain joins TRBV2 to TRBJ1-5; the match to TRBD1 covers 7 bases. Germline CDR1 reads SNHLY; CDR2 reads FYNNEI. The CDR3 runs to 15 residues. V was clipped by 0 bases and J by 1 base; unmatched bases: 0. The CDR3, as DNA: TGTGCCAGCAGTGAAGCGACAGGGAGCAATCAGCCCCAGCATTTT. Translated, it gives CASSEATGSNQPQHF.

J is TRBJ1-2 and V is TRBV5-6, with unresolved D. The germline CDR1 and CDR2 sequences are SGHDT and YYEEEE. The V end lost 4 bases, the J end lost 13 bases, and 14 bases lay between the germline ends. The CDR3 is made up of 11 amino acids. The CDR3 region has the DNA TGTGCCAGCAGCGTGGGTTTCTACGGCACCTTC. This sequence encodes CASSVGFYGTF.

The chain recombines TRBV5-5 with TRBJ2-2, with a tentative D call TRBD2 (5 bases). The CDR3 is made up of 16 amino acids. Trimming cost V 0 bases and J 0 bases, with 9 bases left between them. From germline, CDR1 is SGHKS and CDR2 YYEKEE (reference sequence). In nucleotides, the CDR3 is TGTGCCAGCAGCTTGGAAGGCGGGTCGAACACCGGGGAGCTGTTTTTT. It specifies CASSLEGGSNTGELFF.

The J gene is TRBJ1-4, the V gene TRBV12-5, with D unclear. The CDR3 spans 15 residues. Trimming cost V 5 bases and J 7 bases, with 17 bases left between them. The germline CDR1 and CDR2 sequences are LGHNT and FRNRAP. Written as DNA, the CDR3 is TGTGCTAGTGGTCTCAGGCAGCCCGGCAGTGAAAAACTGTTTTTT. This translates into CASGLRQPGSEKLFF.

This clone is a singleton in its sample. This chain uses TRBV4-2 with TRBJ2-4; TRBD2 matches at 13 bases. Per the germline V gene, CDR1 is LGHNA and CDR2 is YNFKEQ. V lost 0 bases, J lost 7 bases, and 3 bases stayed unmatched. CDR3 size: 16 residues. CDR3 loop: CASSQEGTSGVNIQYF. As DNA, the CDR3 is TGTGCCAGCAGCCAAGAAGGGACTAGCGGGGTTAACATTCAGTACTTC.

The sample holds one count of this clone. This chain links TRBV28 with TRBJ2-5, with TRBD2 matching over 14 bases. The V and J ends lost 7 bases and 1 base, in that order; junction bases with no gene match: 8. The CDR3 contains 17 residues. CDR1 MDHEN and CDR2 SYDVKM come from the germline V gene. The CDR3 region is CASTPSGLAGGQETQYF. CDR3 bases: TGTGCCAGCACCCCCTCAGGACTAGCGGGGGGCCAAGAGACCCAGTACTTC.

V is TRBV6-5 and J is TRBJ1-2; 8 positions match TRBD1. V trimming: 0 bases; J trimming: 7 bases; junction bases outside the gene matches: 7. The CDR3 is 15 residues long. In germline, CDR1 is MNHEY, CDR2 SVGAGI. CDR3 in amino acids: CASSYSPGQGSGYTF. The CDR3 DNA is TGTGCCAGCAGTTACTCGCCAGGACAGGGAAGTGGCTACACCTTC.

This clone has only one observation. The rearrangement uses TRBV5-1 and TRBJ2-7; possibly TRBD2 for D (6 bases). The V end lost 0 bases, the J end lost 6 bases, and 19 bases lay between the germline ends. The germline V gene has CDR1 SGHRS and CDR2 YFSETQ. The CDR3 has 16 amino acids. The CDR3 sequence: CASSLGWDGGLSEQYF. The CDR3 region has the DNA TGCGCCAGCAGCTTGGGCTGGGACGGGGGACTTTCCGAGCAGTACTTC.

The V call is TRBV7-3, the J call TRBJ1-6; D gene ambiguous. The germline V gene has CDR1 SGHTA and CDR2 FQGTGA. This CDR3 has 14 amino acids. V dropped 2 bases and J dropped 8 bases, with 10 bases sitting between them. The CDR3 DNA reads as TGTGCCAGCAGCTTAGGAGGTTCCGATTCACCCCTCCACTTT. It encodes CASSLGGSDSPLHF.

The V gene is TRBV18, the J gene TRBJ1-3; D uncertain. V was cut by 4 bases and J by 0 bases, with 10 bases left in between. Germline loops: CDR1 KGHSH, CDR2 LQKENI. CDR3 length equals 15 residues. The CDR3 DNA sequence: TGTGCCAGCTCACAGTCCGTGAGCTCTGGAAACACCATATATTTT. It specifies CASSQSVSSGNTIYF. Filled out from reference TRBV18 and TRBJ1-3, the complete variable domain reads NAGVMQNPRHLVRRRGQEARLRCSPMKGHSHVYWYRQLPEEGLKFMVYLQKENIIDESGMPKERFSAEFPKEGPSILRIQQVVRGDSAAYFCASSQSVSSGNTIYFGEGSWLTVV.

This sequence joins TRBV6-5 and TRBJ2-7; D gene ambiguous. From germline, CDR1 is MNHEY and CDR2 SVGAGI. This CDR3 contains 15 residues. Trimming shortened V by 6 bases and J by 0 bases, and 15 bases separated the two germline ends. CDR3 residues: CASSVREDSSYEQYF. CDR3 sequence (DNA): TGTGCCAGCAGCGTACGCGAGGATAGCTCCTACGAGCAGTACTTC.

The chain recombines TRBV7-9 with TRBJ1-5; no clear D. V gave up 3 bases and J gave up 6 bases, with 6 bases separating them. CDR3 length: 12 residues. The germline V gene has CDR1 SEHNR and CDR2 FQNEAQ (reference sequence). DNA of the CDR3: TGTGCCAGCAGCTTTCCGGGTCAGCCCCAGCATTTT. Amino acids: CASSFPGQPQHF.

The chain recombines TRBV7-9 with TRBJ2-7; weak D call: TRBD1 (5 bases). V was cut by 4 bases and J by 7 bases, with 11 bases left in between. Germline-derived CDR1 and CDR2 are SEHNR and FQNEAQ (reference sequence). This CDR3 has 12 residues. In DNA form, the CDR3 reads TGTGCCAGCAGCTCGGACATGTGGGAGCAGTACTTC. Its protein is CASSSDMWEQYF.

This clone has a count of ten or more. The V call is TRBV30, the J call TRBJ1-1, with a tentative D call TRBD1 (6 bases). Trimming cost V 4 bases and J 6 bases, with 18 bases left between them. CDR3 length: 14 amino acids. Germline V gene sequence: CDR1 GTSNPN, CDR2 SVGIG (reference sequence). Here the CDR3 reads CAWKQGVPGSEAFF. In nucleotides, the CDR3 is TGTGCCTGGAAACAGGGTGTCCCGGGGTCTGAAGCTTTCTTT.

This clone was counted a single time. CDR3 in DNA: TGTGCCATCAGTGAGCGAACACAGGGAGGGAATGAGCAGTTCTTC. This sequence encodes CAISERTQGGNEQFF. J is TRBJ2-1 and V is TRBV10-3, with TRBD2 as a possible D gene (7 bases). CDR3 size: 15 residues. V was pared by 2 bases and J by 7 bases, with 15 bases between. Germline CDR1 reads ENHRY; CDR2 reads SYGVKD.

The V and J genes are TRBV28 and TRBJ2-3; no clear D. Germline lookup yields CDR1 MDHEN and CDR2 SYDVKM. V lost 4 bases to trimming and J lost 9 bases, with 17 bases between them. The CDR3 covers 14 residues. In DNA, the CDR3 is TGTGCCAGCAGTTCACCGGATAGGATCAGGACGCAGTATTTT. Protein sequence: CASSSPDRIRTQYF.

The genes are TRBV6-1 and TRBJ2-1, with D tentatively TRBD1 (5 bases). The germline V and J ends were trimmed by 1 base and 0 bases, with 10 bases remaining between them. Per the germline V gene, CDR1 is MNHNS and CDR2 is SASEGT. This CDR3 has 16 residues. DNA for the CDR3: TGTGCCAGCAGTGAAGAGGGGCCACTCTCCTACAATGAGCAGTTCTTC. Translation gives CASSEEGPLSYNEQFF.

The chain links TRBV7-9 to TRBJ2-1; 9 bases line up with TRBD1. J gave up 5 bases and V 4 bases, and 6 bases lay outside the gene matches. The CDR3 extends over 15 amino acids. In germline, CDR1 is SEHNR, CDR2 FQNEAQ (reference sequence). Here the CDR3 reads CASSSNWDRDNEQFF. The CDR3 DNA reads as TGTGCCAGCAGCTCAAATTGGGACAGGGACAATGAGCAGTTCTTC. Supplemented by reference TRBV7-9 and TRBJ2-1, the full variable domain reads DTGVSQNPRHKITKRGQNVTFRCDPISEHNRLYWYRQTLGQGPEFLTYFQNEAQLEKSRLLSDRFSAERPKGSFSTLEIQRTEQGDSAMYLCASSSNWDRDNEQFFGPGTRLTVL.

The V gene is TRBV18, the J gene TRBJ2-1; 9 nucleotides match TRBD1. The V gene's germline CDR1 is KGHSH and CDR2 LQKENI. With V trimmed by 4 bases and J by 6 bases, 7 bases remained unmatched. CDR3 length: 15 residues. The CDR3: CASSQRIQGANEQFF. CDR3 coding DNA: TGTGCCAGCTCACAAAGAATACAGGGGGCCAATGAGCAGTTCTTC.